The rows below give T cell receptor beta chains drawn from one sample of a study of CDR3 diversity in severe acne. TCRdb re-derived calls from the PCR reads in MiXCR, one entry per CDR3 protein. The sample yields 97,000 or so distinct CDR3 sequences, around 53% seen once. Source material: blood. These TCRs come from a male donor with acne. Both conserved end residues are part of each CDR3. The D gene is left open where the match is weak. Some rows mark clone size as missing; the rest say once, few, many or name a class of expanded clone.

CDR3,DNA,V,D,size,J
CASSIWGQNAGELFF,TGTGCCAGTAGTATCTGGGGACAAAACGCCGGGGAGCTGTTTTTT,TRBV19,NA,NA,TRBJ2-2
CASSQGWTVGEQFF,TGTGCCAGCAGCCAGGGGTGGACAGTGGGTGAGCAGTTCTTC,TRBV2,NA,medium-sized,TRBJ2-1
CASSQRLAGGSGTQYF,TGTGCCAGCAGCCAAAGGCTAGCGGGGGGGAGTGGGACCCAGTACTTC,TRBV3-1,TRBD2,NA,TRBJ2-5
CAISGASGRALVKETQYF,TGTGCCATCAGTGGTGCTAGCGGGAGGGCCCTCGTCAAGGAGACCCAGTACTTC,TRBV10-3,TRBD2,NA,TRBJ2-5
CSAGQGDYDQYF,TGCAGTGCCGGACAGGGGGACTACGACCAGTACTTC,TRBV20-1,TRBD1,NA,TRBJ2-5
CSVGTLRWGEAFF,TGCAGCGTTGGGACCCTCAGATGGGGGGAAGCTTTCTTT,TRBV29-1,NA,few,TRBJ1-1
CASSVLAPYEQYF,TGTGCCAGCAGCGTCCTGGCCCCCTACGAGCAGTACTTC,TRBV7-2,NA,NA,TRBJ2-7
CATSNEGFNTEAFF,TGTGCCACCAGCAATGAGGGGTTCAACACTGAAGCTTTCTTT,TRBV15,NA,many,TRBJ1-1
CASSVPYRDRERKLFF,TGTGCCAGCAGCGTCCCCTACCGGGACAGGGAGCGAAAACTGTTTTTT,TRBV25-1,TRBD1,NA,TRBJ1-4
CASSPGPSTEAFF,TGTGCCAGCAGTCCCGGACCCAGCACTGAAGCTTTCTTT,TRBV6-5,NA,NA,TRBJ1-1
CASSFDPYYGYTF,TGTGCCAGCAGTTTCGACCCCTACTATGGCTACACCTTC,TRBV25-1,NA,once,TRBJ1-2
CSAIDRGPRNTEAFF,TGCAGTGCTATAGACAGGGGGCCGAGGAACACTGAAGCTTTCTTT,TRBV20-1,TRBD1,NA,TRBJ1-1
CASSFETGDNEQYF,TGTGCCAGCAGCTTTGAGACAGGGGACAACGAGCAGTACTTC,TRBV7-6,TRBD1,NA,TRBJ2-7
CASSLRTGSQPQHF,TGTGCCAGCAGCTTACGGACAGGGTCTCAGCCCCAGCATTTT,TRBV7-6,TRBD1,once,TRBJ1-5
CASSVYPLAGETQYF,TGTGCCAGCAGCGTATACCCACTAGCGGGAGAGACCCAGTACTTC,TRBV9,TRBD2,many,TRBJ2-5
CSASLRTGGSSEAFF,TGCAGTGCTAGCCTCAGGACGGGAGGGTCCTCTGAAGCTTTCTTT,TRBV20-1,NA,many,TRBJ1-1
CASSLRGAGETQYF,TGTGCCAGCAGCTTACGGGGGGCTGGAGAGACCCAGTACTTC,TRBV5-4,NA,few,TRBJ2-5
CASSQVRGGDEQYF,TGTGCCAGCAGCCAAGTCCGAGGGGGGGACGAGCAGTACTTC,TRBV3-2,NA,NA,TRBJ2-7
CSARDVTSGSSHEQYF,TGCAGTGCTAGAGATGTAACTAGCGGGAGTTCCCACGAGCAGTACTTC,TRBV20-1,TRBD2,many,TRBJ2-7
CASSLWLAGTYEQYF,TGCGCCAGCAGCCTATGGCTAGCGGGGACCTACGAGCAGTACTTC,TRBV4-3,TRBD2,NA,TRBJ2-7
CASSPPGPRMETQYF,TGTGCCAGCAGTCCCCCGGGACCCCGTATGGAGACCCAGTACTTC,TRBV28,NA,NA,TRBJ2-5
CATSGTLNTEAFF,TGTGCCACCAGTGGCACACTGAACACTGAAGCTTTCTTT,TRBV24-1,NA,NA,TRBJ1-1
CASSPSGAYNEQFF,TGTGCCAGCAGCCCTAGCGGGGCCTACAATGAGCAGTTCTTC,TRBV7-9,TRBD2,NA,TRBJ2-1
CASSYLAGGEQYF,TGTGCCAGCAGCTACCTAGCGGGAGGCGAGCAGTACTTC,TRBV11-3,TRBD2,NA,TRBJ2-7
CASSPEPPREVRETQYF,TGTGCCAGCAGCCCTGAACCTCCCAGGGAGGTGAGGGAGACCCAGTACTTC,TRBV3-1,NA,once,TRBJ2-5
CASSSKSGLTGELFF,TGTGCCAGCAGCTCGAAGTCGGGGCTCACCGGGGAGCTGTTTTTT,TRBV11-1,NA,NA,TRBJ2-2
CASSEYPGLGGANVLTF,TGTGCCAGCAGTGAATACCCCGGGCTTGGGGGGGCCAACGTCCTGACTTTC,TRBV25-1,NA,many,TRBJ2-6
CASSISDSYEQYF,TGTGCCAGCAGTATCTCGGACAGCTACGAGCAGTACTTC,TRBV25-1,NA,NA,TRBJ2-7
CATTPDRSNQPQHF,TGTGCCACCACCCCTGACAGAAGCAATCAGCCCCAGCATTTT,TRBV15,NA,many,TRBJ1-5
CASSYSGRAGTDTQYF,TGTGCCAGCAGTTATAGCGGGAGGGCCGGCACAGATACGCAGTATTTT,TRBV2,TRBD2,NA,TRBJ2-3
CSARQAREFISNQPQHF,TGCAGTGCTAGGCAAGCCAGGGAATTTATTAGCAATCAGCCCCAGCATTTT,TRBV20-1,NA,many,TRBJ1-5
CASTTGWAGEKLFF,TGCGCCAGCACAACAGGCTGGGCAGGTGAAAAACTGTTTTTT,TRBV10-2,NA,many,TRBJ1-4
CASSVGSTSTYEQYF,TGTGCCAGCAGCGTCGGGAGTACTTCGACTTACGAGCAGTACTTC,TRBV9,NA,many,TRBJ2-7
CASSEKQETQYF,TGTGCCAGCAGTGAAAAACAAGAGACCCAGTACTTC,TRBV25-1,NA,few,TRBJ2-5
CASSLGQGPNYEQYF,TGTGCCAGCAGCCTGGGACAGGGGCCGAACTACGAGCAGTACTTC,TRBV7-3,TRBD1,NA,TRBJ2-7